This T cell receptor beta chain was retrieved from a study of Ad26.COV2.S vaccination and SARS-CoV-2 variants. Study results and limitations: Vaccine recipients showed a spike-specific TCR breadth that was higher than in placebo recipients.

Trimming took off 7 bases at V and 4 bases at J, with 10 bases between the two ends. CDR3 size: 13 residues. Germline V gives CDR1 MNHEY, CDR2 SMNVEV (reference sequence). As for this clone: Its antigen is not identified.

Profiling relied on immunoSEQ multiplex PCR, and the TCRdb table lists in-frame clones only, not all of them. The sample holds some 350,000 clones, 90% seen once. Treatment: roughly 18 received Ad26.COV2.S at low or high dose, single or two shots; about five received placebo; per-sample allocation not given. Collection of samples fell on day 63 after the first vaccine or placebo injection. The shot given was an Ad26 vector that makes Wuhan-strain SARS-CoV-2 spike. The gene calls are TRBV27 and TRBJ2-2; maybe TRBD2 (6 bases). The sequencing here drew on peripheral blood, taken in a trial of Ad26.COV2.S vaccine versus placebo. This clonotype originated in a person between 18 and 65 years old who received the Ad26.COV2.S COVID-19 vaccine or a placebo. The CDR3 nucleotides are TGTGCCAGCACCCGGGGGATCACCGGGGAGCTGTTTTTT. Protein sequence: CASTRGITGELFF.